Listed below are T cell receptor beta chains from one sample, sequenced in a study of cytomegalovirus exposure and HLA in healthy donors. Data came from immunoSEQ multiplex PCR; TCRdb stores just in-frame clones and leaves some out. The sample contains 200,000 to 250,000 clones, around nine tenths of which appear only once. The sequenced sample consisted of PBMCs. These receptor sequences come from a young woman in good health and CMV-seronegative. The CDR3 runs from the conserved cysteine through the conserved F or W. Fields, in order: clone size, J gene, D gene, V gene, CDR3 DNA, CDR3 protein. The D gene is left open where the match is weak. Not every row has a clone size; where given, it reads once, few, many or a size class.

>once|TRBJ1-1|.|TRBV6-6
TGTGCCAGCAGTACTACAGGACCAAGTGAAGCTTTCTTT
CASSTTGPSEAFF
>.|TRBJ1-6|.|TRBV18
TGTGCCAGCTCACAGAGGCACAGGACGACGAGGAATAATTCACCCCTCCACTTT
CASSQRHRTTRNNSPLHF
>.|TRBJ1-2|.|TRBV4-1
TGCGCCAGCAGCCCCTACAGGGTTTACTATGGCTACACCTTC
CASSPYRVYYGYTF
>.|TRBJ2-2|.|TRBV29-1
TGCAGCGGCTTACTCGGCACCGGGGAGCTGTTTTTT
CSGLLGTGELFF
>.|TRBJ2-5|.|TRBV28
TGTGCCAGCAGCCTTCGGGTGCAAGAGACCCAGTACTTC
CASSLRVQETQYF
>.|TRBJ1-2|TRBD1|TRBV5-1
TGCGCCAGCAGCTCACTTACTTCAGGGGGAGGAGGAGGCTACACCTTC
CASSSLTSGGGGGYTF
>.|TRBJ2-5|.|TRBV16
TGTGCCAGCAGCCAATCGTACAGATTACAAGAGACCCAGTACTTC
CASSQSYRLQETQYF
>.|TRBJ2-7|TRBD2|TRBV6-1
TGTGCCAGCATTTCTAGCGGGAAGGTTGGCGAGCAGTACTTC
CASISSGKVGEQYF
>.|TRBJ2-2|.|TRBV30
TGTGCCTGGAGTCAGGGAATAGGGGGGGAGCTGTTTTTT
CAWSQGIGGELFF
>.|TRBJ1-1|TRBD1|TRBV25-1
TGTGCCAGCAGTGAAAAGACAGGGAGGTCGCACACTGAAGCTTTCTTT
CASSEKTGRSHTEAFF
>.|TRBJ2-7|TRBD2|TRBV30
TGTGCCTGGGGGGCGGGGGGCTTC
CAWGAGGF
>.|TRBJ1-2|.|TRBV5-4
TGTGCCAGCAGCTTGGACAGTGGTGGCTACACCTTC
CASSLDSGGYTF
>.|TRBJ1-1|.|TRBV6-5
TGTGCCAGCGGGGGGGAAGTTAGCACTGAAGCTTTCTTT
CASGGEVSTEAFF
>.|TRBJ2-7|.|TRBV28
TGTGCCAGCAGTTTAGACACCTACGAGCAGTACTTC
CASSLDTYEQYF
>.|TRBJ2-1|TRBD2|TRBV9
TGTGCCAGCAGTGACGCCCGGGGGACTAGCGGGGCAAGCTCCTACAATGAGCAGTTCTTC
CASSDARGTSGASSYNEQFF
>.|TRBJ2-1|TRBD2|TRBV30
TGTGCCTGGGCTGAAGGGCTAGCGGCTTACAATGAGCAGTTCTTC
CAWAEGLAAYNEQFF
>.|TRBJ1-1|TRBD1|TRBV6-5
TGTGCCAGCAGAAACCAGGGGGGCACTGAAGCTTTCTTT
CASRNQGGTEAFF
>.|TRBJ2-7|TRBD2|TRBV5-1
TGCGCCAGCAGGACCGGGACTAGCGGGAGGAAAAATCGCTACGAGCAGTACTTC
CASRTGTSGRKNRYEQYF
>.|TRBJ2-3|.|TRBV19
TGTGCCAGTAGGGCGGGGGATACGCAGTATTTT
CASRAGDTQYF
>.|TRBJ2-1|TRBD2|TRBV19
TGTGCCAGTAGTCACGCGCGGACTAGCCTCTACAATGAGCAGTTCTTC
CASSHARTSLYNEQFF
>.|TRBJ2-3|TRBD1|TRBV5-4
TGTGCCAGCAGATCCGCCCAACAGGGGAATACGCAGTATTTT
CASRSAQQGNTQYF
>.|TRBJ1-1|.|TRBV4-1
TGCGCCAGCAGCCAAGTCCCTTGGTGGGAGGACACTGAAGCTTTCTTT
CASSQVPWWEDTEAFF
>.|TRBJ1-3|.|TRBV11-3
TGTGCCAGCAGCCCTAGGGAGGGGGGAAACACCATATATTTT
CASSPREGGNTIYF
>.|TRBJ2-2|.|TRBV28
TGTGCCATCAACTCGAACACCGGGGAGCTGTTTTTT
CAINSNTGELFF
>.|TRBJ1-1|.|TRBV7-8
TGTGCCAGCAGTGCCGGGTCCCAGAGAGACTCTGAAGCTTTCTTT
CASSAGSQRDSEAFF
>.|TRBJ2-7|TRBD1|TRBV9
TGTGCCAGCAGCGGGGGGGACAGGGTTCACGAGCAGTACTTC
CASSGGDRVHEQYF
>once|TRBJ2-2|.|TRBV10-2
TGCGCCAGCAGTCCTGGAGGGGTGGGCGGGGAGCTGTTTTTT
CASSPGGVGGELFF